This TCR beta chain stems from a study of blood T cell repertoires in COVID-19. Study at large: The cDNA or gDNA used as material had been derived from T cells, B-cell-depleted T cells, or PBMCs.

Trimming shortened V by 1 base and J by 7 bases, and 16 bases separated the two germline ends. CDR3 size: 15 residues. Germline V gene sequence: CDR1 MGHDK, CDR2 SYGVNS. Produced via immunoSEQ multiplex PCR; TCRdb's table is partial and in-frame only. The sample holds fewer than 400,000 clones, approximately 85% seen once. Cohort assignment relied on participant-reported clinical history. The sequencing sample was made of PBMCs or T cells enriched from blood (not recorded which). This receptor was identified in a man in his thirties or forties who had recovered from COVID-19. The chain combines TRBV25-1 with TRBJ1-2; perhaps TRBD1 as D (5 bases). CDR3 residues: CASSELGRMAGGYTF. CDR3 coding DNA: TGTGCCAGCAGTGAATTGGGGCGGATGGCCGGTGGCTACACCTTC.